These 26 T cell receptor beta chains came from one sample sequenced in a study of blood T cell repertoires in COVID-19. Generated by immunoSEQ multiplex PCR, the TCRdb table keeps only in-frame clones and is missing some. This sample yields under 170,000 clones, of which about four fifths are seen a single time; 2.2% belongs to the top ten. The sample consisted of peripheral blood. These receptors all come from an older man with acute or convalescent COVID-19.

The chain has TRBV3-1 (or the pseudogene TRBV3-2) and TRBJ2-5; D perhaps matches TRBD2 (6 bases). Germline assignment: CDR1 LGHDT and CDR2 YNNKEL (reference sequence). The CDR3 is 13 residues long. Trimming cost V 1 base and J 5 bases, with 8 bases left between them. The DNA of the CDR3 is TGTGCCAGCAGCCAAGTTGGGGGGGAGACCCAGTACTTC. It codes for CASSQVGGETQYF.

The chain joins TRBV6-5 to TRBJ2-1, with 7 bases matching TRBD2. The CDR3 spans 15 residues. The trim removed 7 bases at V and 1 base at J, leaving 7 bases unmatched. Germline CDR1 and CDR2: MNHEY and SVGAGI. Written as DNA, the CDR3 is TGTGCCAGCATTCAAACGGGGGGTTCCTACAATGAGCAGTTCTTC. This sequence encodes CASIQTGGSYNEQFF.

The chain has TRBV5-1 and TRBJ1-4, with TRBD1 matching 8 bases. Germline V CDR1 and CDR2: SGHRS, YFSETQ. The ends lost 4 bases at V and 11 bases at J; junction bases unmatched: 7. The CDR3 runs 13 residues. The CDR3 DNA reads TGCGCCAGCAGCATTGACAGGGGTTTGAAACTGTTTTTT. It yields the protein CASSIDRGLKLFF.

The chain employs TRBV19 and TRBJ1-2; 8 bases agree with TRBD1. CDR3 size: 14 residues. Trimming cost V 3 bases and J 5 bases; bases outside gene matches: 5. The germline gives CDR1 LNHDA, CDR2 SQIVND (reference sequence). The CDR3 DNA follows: TGTGCCAGTAGTATGACAGGGGTCGGATATGGCTACACCTTC. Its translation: CASSMTGVGYGYTF.

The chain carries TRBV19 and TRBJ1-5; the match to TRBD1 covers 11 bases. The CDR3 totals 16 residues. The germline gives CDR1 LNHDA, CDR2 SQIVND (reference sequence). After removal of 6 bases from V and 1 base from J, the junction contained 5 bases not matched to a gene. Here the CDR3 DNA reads TGTGCCAGTAGCGGGACAGGGGGAAGAAGCAATCAGCCCCAGCATTTT. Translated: CASSGTGGRSNQPQHF.

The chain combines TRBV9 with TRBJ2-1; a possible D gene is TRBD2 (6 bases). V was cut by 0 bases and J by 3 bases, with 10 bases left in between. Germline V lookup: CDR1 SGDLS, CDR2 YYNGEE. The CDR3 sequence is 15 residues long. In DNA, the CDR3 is TGTGCCAGCAGCGTAGGACTAGATAGCTACAATGAGCAGTTCTTC. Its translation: CASSVGLDSYNEQFF.

In DNA, the CDR3 is TGTGCCAGTAGTAGGACAGGGGGAGACACTGAAGCTTTCTTT. Translating gives CASSRTGGDTEAFF. J is TRBJ1-1 and V is TRBV19, with 10 bases that match TRBD1. The ends lost 4 bases at V and 3 bases at J; junction bases unmatched: 2. The CDR3 spans 14 residues. CDR1 is LNHDA and CDR2 is SQIVND in the germline V gene (reference sequence).

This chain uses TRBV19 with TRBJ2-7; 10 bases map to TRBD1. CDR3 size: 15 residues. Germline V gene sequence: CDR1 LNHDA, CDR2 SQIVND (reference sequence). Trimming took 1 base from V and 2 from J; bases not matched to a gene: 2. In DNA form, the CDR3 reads TGTGCCAGTAGTATAGGGACAGGGGGGACCTACGAGCAGTACTTC. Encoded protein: CASSIGTGGTYEQYF.

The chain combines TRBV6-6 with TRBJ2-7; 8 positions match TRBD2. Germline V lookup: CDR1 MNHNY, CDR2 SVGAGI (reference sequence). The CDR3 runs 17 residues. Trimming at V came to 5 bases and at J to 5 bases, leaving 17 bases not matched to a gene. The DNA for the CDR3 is TGTGCCAGCAGTCCAACCTCATCGGGGGGGGCCGGGGACGAGCAGTACTTC. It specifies CASSPTSSGGAGDEQYF.

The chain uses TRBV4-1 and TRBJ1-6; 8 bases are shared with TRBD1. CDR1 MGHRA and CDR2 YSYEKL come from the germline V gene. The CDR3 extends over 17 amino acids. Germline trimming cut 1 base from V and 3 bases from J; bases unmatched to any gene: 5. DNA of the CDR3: TGCGCCAGCAGCCAAGCGACGGACAGGGACTATAATTCACCCCTCCACTTT. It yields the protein CASSQATDRDYNSPLHF.

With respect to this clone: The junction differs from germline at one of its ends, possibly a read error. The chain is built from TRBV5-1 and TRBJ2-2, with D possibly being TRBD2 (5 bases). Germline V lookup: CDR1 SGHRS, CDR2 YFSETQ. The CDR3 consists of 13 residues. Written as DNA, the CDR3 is TGCGCCAGCAGCCGAGGGAACTCCGGGGAGCTGTTTTTT. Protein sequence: CASSRGNSGELFF.

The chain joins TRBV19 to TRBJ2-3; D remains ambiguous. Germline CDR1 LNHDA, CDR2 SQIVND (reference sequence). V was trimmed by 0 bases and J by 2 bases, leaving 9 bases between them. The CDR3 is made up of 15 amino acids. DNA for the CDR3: TGTGCCAGTAGTATAGATCGAGAGTTCACAGATACGCAGTATTTT. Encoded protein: CASSIDREFTDTQYF.

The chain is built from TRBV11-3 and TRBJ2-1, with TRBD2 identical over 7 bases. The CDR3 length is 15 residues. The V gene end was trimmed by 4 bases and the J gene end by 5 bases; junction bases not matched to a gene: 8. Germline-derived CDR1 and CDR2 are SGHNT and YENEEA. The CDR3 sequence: CASSSLLSGDNEQFF. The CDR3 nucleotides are TGTGCCAGCAGCTCACTTTTAAGCGGGGACAATGAGCAGTTCTTC.

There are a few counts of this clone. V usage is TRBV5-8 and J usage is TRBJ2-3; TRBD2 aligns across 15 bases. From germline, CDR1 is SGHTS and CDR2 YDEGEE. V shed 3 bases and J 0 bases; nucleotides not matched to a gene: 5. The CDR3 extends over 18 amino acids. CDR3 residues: CASSWWGLAGGSTDTQYF. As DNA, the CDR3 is TGTGCCAGCAGCTGGTGGGGACTAGCGGGGGGAAGCACAGATACGCAGTATTTT.

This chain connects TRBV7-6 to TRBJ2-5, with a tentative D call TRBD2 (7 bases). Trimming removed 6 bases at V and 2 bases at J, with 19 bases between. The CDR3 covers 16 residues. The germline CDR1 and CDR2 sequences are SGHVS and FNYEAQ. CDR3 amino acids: CASRALGGGRQETQYF. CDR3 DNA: TGTGCCAGCAGGGCTCTAGGGGGGGGCCGTCAAGAGACCCAGTACTTC.

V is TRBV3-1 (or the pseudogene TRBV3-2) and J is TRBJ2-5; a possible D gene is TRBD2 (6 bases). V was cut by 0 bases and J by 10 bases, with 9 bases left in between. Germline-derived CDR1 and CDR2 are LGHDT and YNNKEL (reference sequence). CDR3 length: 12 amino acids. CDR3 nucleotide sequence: TGTGCCAGCAGCCAAGATAGGAGGGGCCAGTACTTC. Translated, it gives CASSQDRRGQYF.

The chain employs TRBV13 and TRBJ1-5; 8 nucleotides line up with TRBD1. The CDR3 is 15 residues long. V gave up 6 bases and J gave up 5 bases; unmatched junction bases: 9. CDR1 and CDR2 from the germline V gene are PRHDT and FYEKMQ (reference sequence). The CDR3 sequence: CASSQRDRKDQPQHF. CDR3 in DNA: TGTGCCAGCAGTCAGAGGGACAGGAAGGATCAGCCCCAGCATTTT. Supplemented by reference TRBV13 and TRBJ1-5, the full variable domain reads AAGVIQSPRHLIKEKRETATLKCYPIPRHDTVYWYQQGPGQDPQFLISFYEKMQSDKGSIPDRFSAQQFSDYHSELNMSSLELGDSALYFCASSQRDRKDQPQHFGDGTRLSIL.

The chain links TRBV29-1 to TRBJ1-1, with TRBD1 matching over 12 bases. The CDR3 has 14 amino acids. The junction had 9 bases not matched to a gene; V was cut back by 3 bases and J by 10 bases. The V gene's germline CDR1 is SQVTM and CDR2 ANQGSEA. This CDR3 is CSVDPGQGALLAFF. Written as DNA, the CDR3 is TGCAGCGTTGATCCGGGACAGGGGGCGCTTTTAGCTTTCTTT. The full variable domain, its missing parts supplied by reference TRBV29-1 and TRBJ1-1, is SAVISQKPSRDICQRGTSLTIQCQVDSQVTMMFWYRQQPGQSLTLIATANQGSEATYESGFVIDKFPISRPNLTFSTLTVSNMSPEDSSIYLCSVDPGQGALLAFFGQGTRLTVV.

The CDR3 DNA follows: TGTGCCAGCAGAACAGGAGTGAACACTGAAGCTTTCTTT. The encoded protein is CASRTGVNTEAFF. The genes are TRBV11-2 and TRBJ1-1, with a tentative D call TRBD1 (5 bases). The CDR3 has 13 residues. V shed 6 bases and J shed 0 bases, with 8 bases lying between them. Per germline, CDR1 SGHAT and CDR2 FQNNGV.

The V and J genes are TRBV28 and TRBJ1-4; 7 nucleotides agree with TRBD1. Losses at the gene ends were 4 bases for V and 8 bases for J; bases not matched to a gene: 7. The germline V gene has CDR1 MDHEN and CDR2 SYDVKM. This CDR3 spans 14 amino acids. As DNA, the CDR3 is TGTGCCAGCAGTTCAACCGGGACAGACGAAAAACTGTTTTTT. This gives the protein CASSSTGTDEKLFF.

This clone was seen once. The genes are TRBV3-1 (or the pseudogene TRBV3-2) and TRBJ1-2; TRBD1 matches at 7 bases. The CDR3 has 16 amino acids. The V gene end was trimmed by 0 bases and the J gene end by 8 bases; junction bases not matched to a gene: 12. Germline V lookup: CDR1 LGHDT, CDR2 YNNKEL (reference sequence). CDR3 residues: CASSQEDRYSLGGYTF. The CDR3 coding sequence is TGTGCCAGCAGCCAAGAGGACAGGTACTCACTGGGCGGCTACACCTTC.

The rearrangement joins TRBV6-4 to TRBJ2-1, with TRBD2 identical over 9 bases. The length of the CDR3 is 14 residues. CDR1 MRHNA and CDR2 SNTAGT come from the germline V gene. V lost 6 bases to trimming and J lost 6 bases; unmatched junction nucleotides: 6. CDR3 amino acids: CASSKSGRPNEQFF. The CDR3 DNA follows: TGTGCCAGCAGCAAAAGCGGGAGGCCCAATGAGCAGTTCTTC.

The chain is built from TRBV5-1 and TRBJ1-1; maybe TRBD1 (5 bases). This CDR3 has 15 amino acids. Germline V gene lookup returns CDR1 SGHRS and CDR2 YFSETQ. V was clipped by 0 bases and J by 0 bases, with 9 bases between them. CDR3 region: CASSLVAGLNTEAFF. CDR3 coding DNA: TGCGCCAGCAGCTTGGTTGCAGGGCTGAACACTGAAGCTTTCTTT. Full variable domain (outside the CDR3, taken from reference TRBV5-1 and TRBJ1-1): KAGVTQTPRYLIKTRGQQVTLSCSPISGHRSVSWYQQTPGQGLQFLFEYFSETQRNKGNFPGRFSGRQFSNSRSEMNVSTLELGDSALYLCASSLVAGLNTEAFFGQGTRLTVV.

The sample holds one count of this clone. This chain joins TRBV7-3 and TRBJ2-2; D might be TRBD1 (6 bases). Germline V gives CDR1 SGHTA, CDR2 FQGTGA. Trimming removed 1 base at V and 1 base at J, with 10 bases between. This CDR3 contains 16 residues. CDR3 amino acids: CASSLMGTLNTGELFF. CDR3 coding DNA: TGTGCCAGCAGCTTAATGGGGACACTGAACACCGGGGAGCTGTTTTTT.

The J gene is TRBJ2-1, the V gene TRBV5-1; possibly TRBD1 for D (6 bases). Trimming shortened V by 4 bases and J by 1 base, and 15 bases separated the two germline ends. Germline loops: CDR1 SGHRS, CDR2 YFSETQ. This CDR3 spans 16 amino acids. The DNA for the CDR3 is TGCGCCAGCAGCCCTGTACAGGGTGGGTCCTACAATGAGCAGTTCTTC. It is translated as CASSPVQGGSYNEQFF.

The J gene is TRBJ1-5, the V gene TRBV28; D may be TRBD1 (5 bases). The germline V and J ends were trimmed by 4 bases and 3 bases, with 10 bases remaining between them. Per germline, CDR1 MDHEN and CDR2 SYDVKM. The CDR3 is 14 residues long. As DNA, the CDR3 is TGTGCCAGCAGTTCAGACAGCTTCAATCAGCCCCAGCATTTT. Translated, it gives CASSSDSFNQPQHF.